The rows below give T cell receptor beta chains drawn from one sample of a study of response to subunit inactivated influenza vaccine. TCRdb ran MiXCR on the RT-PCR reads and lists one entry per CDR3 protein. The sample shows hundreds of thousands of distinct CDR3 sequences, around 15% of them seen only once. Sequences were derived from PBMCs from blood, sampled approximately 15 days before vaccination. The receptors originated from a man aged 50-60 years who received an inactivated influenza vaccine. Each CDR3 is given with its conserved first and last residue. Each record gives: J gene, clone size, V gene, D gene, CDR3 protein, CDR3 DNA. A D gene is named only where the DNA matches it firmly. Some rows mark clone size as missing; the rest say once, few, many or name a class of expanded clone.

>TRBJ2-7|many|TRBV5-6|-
CASSLNVAYEQYF
TGTGCCAGCAGCTTGAATGTGGCCTACGAGCAGTACTTC
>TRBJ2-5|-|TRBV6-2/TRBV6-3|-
CASSRHEETQYF
TGTGCCAGCAGTAGACATGAAGAGACCCAGTACTTC
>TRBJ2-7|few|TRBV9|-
CASSGGTESSYEQYF
TGTGCCAGCAGCGGGGGGACGGAAAGTTCCTACGAGCAGTACTTC
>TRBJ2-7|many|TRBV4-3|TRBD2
CASSQGTSGTYEQYF
TGCGCCAGCAGCCAAGGAACGAGCGGGACCTACGAGCAGTACTTC
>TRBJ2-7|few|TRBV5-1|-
CASSLAGGGNEQYF
TGCGCCAGCAGCTTGGCCGGAGGGGGTAACGAGCAGTACTTC
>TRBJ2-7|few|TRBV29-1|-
CSVEEGAGYEQYF
TGCAGCGTTGAAGAAGGAGCAGGCTACGAGCAGTACTTC
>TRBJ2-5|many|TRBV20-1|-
CSKNHPTRSGTQYF
TGCAGTAAAAACCACCCGACTCGTTCTGGGACCCAGTACTTC
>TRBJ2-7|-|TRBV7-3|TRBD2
CASSLTRLAGGHEQYF
TGTGCCAGCAGCTTAACTAGACTAGCGGGAGGGCACGAGCAGTACTTC
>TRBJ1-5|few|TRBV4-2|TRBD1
CASSQESDRGEPQHF
TGTGCCAGCAGCCAAGAATCGGACAGGGGGGAGCCCCAGCATTTT
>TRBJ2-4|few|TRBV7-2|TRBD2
CASSLASGRAGVDIQYF
TGTGCCAGCAGCTTAGCTAGCGGGAGGGCCGGGGTGGACATTCAGTACTTC
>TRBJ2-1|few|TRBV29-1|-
CSVRLDEQFF
TGCAGCGTCCGACTAGATGAGCAGTTCTTC
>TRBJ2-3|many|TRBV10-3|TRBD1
CATTYRQGLSTDTQYF
TGTGCCACGACATATCGACAGGGCCTTAGCACAGATACGCAGTATTTT
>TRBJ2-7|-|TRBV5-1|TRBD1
CASSATGSSYEQYF
TGCGCCAGCAGCGCGACAGGGTCGTCGTACGAGCAGTACTTC
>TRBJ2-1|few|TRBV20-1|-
CSASKYGGGNTNEQFF
TGCAGTGCATCTAAATACGGGGGCGGCAATACTAATGAGCAGTTCTTC
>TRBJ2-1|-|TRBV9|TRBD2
CASSVGGLADNEQFF
TGTGCCAGCAGCGTAGGGGGACTAGCGGACAATGAGCAGTTCTTC
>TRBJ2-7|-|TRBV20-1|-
CSARDGTEQYF
TGCAGTGCTAGAGATGGGACTGAGCAGTACTTC
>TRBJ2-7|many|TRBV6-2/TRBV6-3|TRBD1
CASSLYRGAAYEQYF
TGTGCCAGCAGTCTATACAGGGGCGCAGCCTACGAGCAGTACTTC
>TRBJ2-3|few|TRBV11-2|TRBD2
CASSSLTSGRASTDTQYF
TGTGCCAGCAGCTCCCTGACTAGCGGGAGGGCCAGCACAGATACGCAGTATTTT
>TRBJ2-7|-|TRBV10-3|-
CAIRQGEQLYEQYF
TGTGCCATCAGGCAGGGTGAACAACTTTACGAGCAGTACTTC
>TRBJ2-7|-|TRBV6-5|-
CASSYSRVTGDEQYF
TGTGCCAGCAGTTACTCTCGGGTAACTGGCGACGAGCAGTACTTC
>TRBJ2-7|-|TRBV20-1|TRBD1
CSASGTGDYEQYF
TGCAGTGCTAGCGGGACAGGGGATTACGAGCAGTACTTC
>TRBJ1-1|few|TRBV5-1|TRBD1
CASSIQGVPNTEAFF
TGCGCCAGCAGCATTCAGGGGGTCCCGAACACTGAAGCTTTCTTT
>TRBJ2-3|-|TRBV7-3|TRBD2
CASSLWGGKGDTQYF
TGTGCCAGCAGCTTATGGGGGGGAAAGGGAGATACGCAGTATTTT
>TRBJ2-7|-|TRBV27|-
CASSDLEQGGYEQYF
TGTGCCAGCAGTGATCTTGAACAGGGGGGGTACGAGCAGTACTTC
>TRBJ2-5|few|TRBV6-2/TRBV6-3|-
CASSWVGAQETQYF
TGTGCCAGCAGTTGGGTGGGGGCCCAAGAGACCCAGTACTTC
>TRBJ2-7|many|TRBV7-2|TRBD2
CASSSVAGYEQYF
TGTGCCAGCAGCTCCGTAGCGGGCTACGAGCAGTACTTC
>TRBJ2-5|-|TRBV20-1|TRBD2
CSARRYASGRERETQYF
TGCAGTGCTAGGCGGTACGCTAGCGGGAGGGAGAGGGAGACCCAGTACTTC
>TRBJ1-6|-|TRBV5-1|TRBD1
CASSPDREGVVAYNSPLHF
TGCGCCAGCAGCCCCGACAGGGAAGGGGTTGTCGCCTATAATTCACCCCTCCACTTT
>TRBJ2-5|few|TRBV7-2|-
CASSFAGLLQETQYF
TGTGCCAGCAGCTTTGCGGGGCTCCTCCAAGAGACCCAGTACTTC
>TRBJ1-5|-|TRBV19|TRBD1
CASSMLTGIVNQPQHF
TGTGCCAGTAGTATGCTGACAGGGATCGTCAATCAGCCCCAGCATTTT
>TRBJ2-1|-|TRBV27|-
CASKPLLEYNEQFF
TGTGCCAGCAAGCCTCTCCTCGAATACAATGAGCAGTTCTTC
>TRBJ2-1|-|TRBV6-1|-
CASSSLEGRNEQFF
TGTGCCAGCAGCTCCCTAGAGGGAAGAAATGAGCAGTTCTTC
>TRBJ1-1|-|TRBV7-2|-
CASSLAGRGALTEAFF
TGTGCCAGCAGCTTAGCAGGCAGGGGCGCGCTCACTGAAGCTTTCTTT
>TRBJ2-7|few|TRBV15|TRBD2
CATSRDLGGRGEQYF
TGTGCCACCAGCAGAGATCTGGGCGGGAGAGGGGAGCAGTACTTC
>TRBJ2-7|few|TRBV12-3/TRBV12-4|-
CASSLKGGQNYEQYF
TGTGCCAGCAGTTTAAAGGGGGGACAAAACTACGAGCAGTACTTC
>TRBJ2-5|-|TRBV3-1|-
CASSQVSGRGTQYF
TGTGCCAGCAGCCAAGTCTCCGGCAGGGGGACCCAGTACTTC
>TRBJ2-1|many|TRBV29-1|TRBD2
CSANGLAGTYNEQFF
TGCAGCGCCAACGGACTAGCGGGGACTTACAATGAGCAGTTCTTC
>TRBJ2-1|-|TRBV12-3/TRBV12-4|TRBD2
CASSLRLAVSYNEQFF
TGTGCCAGCAGTTTACGGCTAGCGGTATCCTACAATGAGCAGTTCTTC
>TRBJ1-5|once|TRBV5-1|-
CASSLEPGSYQPQHF
TGCGCCAGCAGCTTGGAGCCAGGCTCTTATCAGCCCCAGCATTTT
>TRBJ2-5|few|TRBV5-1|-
CASSEGLTPQETQYF
TGCGCCAGCAGCGAGGGCCTAACGCCCCAAGAGACCCAGTACTTC
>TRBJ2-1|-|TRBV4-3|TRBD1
CASSRNRGRLDNEQFF
TGCGCCAGCAGCCGGAACAGGGGAAGGCTAGACAATGAGCAGTTCTTC
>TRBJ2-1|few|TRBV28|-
CASGTRGNREQFF
TGTGCCAGCGGGACACGGGGGAATAGGGAGCAGTTCTTC
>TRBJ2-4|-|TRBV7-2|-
CASRPGTKNIQYF
TGTGCCAGCAGACCCGGGACTAAAAACATTCAGTACTTC
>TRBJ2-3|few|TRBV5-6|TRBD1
CASSLEQGAYTDTQYF
TGTGCCAGCAGCTTGGAACAGGGGGCCTACACAGATACGCAGTATTTT
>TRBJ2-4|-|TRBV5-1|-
CASSLSDIGRTKNIQYF
TGCGCCAGCAGCTTGTCAGATATCGGTAGGACCAAAAACATTCAGTACTTC
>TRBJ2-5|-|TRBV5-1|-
CASSVLSVPQETQYF
TGCGCCAGCAGCGTACTTTCCGTACCCCAAGAGACCCAGTACTTC
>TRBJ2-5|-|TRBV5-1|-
CASSLMPGETQYF
TGCGCCAGCAGCTTGATGCCGGGGGAGACCCAGTACTTC